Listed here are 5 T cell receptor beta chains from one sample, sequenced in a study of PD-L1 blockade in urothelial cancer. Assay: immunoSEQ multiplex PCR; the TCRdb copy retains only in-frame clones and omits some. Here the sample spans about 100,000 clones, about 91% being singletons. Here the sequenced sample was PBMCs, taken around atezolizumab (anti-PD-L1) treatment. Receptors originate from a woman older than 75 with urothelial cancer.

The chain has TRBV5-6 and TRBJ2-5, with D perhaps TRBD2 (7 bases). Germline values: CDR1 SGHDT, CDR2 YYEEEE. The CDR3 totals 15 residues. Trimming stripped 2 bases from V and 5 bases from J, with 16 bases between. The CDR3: CASSLGGARGETQYF. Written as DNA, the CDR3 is TGTGCCAGCAGCTTAGGGGGGGCGCGGGGGGAGACCCAGTACTTC.

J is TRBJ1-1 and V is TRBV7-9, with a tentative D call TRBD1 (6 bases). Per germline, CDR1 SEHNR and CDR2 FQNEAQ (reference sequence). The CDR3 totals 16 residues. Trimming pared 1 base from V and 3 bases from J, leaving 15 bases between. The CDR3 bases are TGTGCCAGCAGCTTAGAAGTCAACAGGGCCCACACTGAAGCTTTCTTT. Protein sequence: CASSLEVNRAHTEAFF.

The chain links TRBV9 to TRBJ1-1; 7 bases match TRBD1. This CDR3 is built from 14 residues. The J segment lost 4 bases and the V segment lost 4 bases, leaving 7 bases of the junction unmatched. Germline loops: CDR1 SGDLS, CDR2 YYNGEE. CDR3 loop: CASSFGQEGTEAFF. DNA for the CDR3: TGTGCCAGCAGCTTCGGACAGGAAGGCACTGAAGCTTTCTTT. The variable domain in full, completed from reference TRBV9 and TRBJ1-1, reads DSGVTQTPKHLITATGQRVTLRCSPRSGDLSVYWYQQSLDQGLQFLIQYYNGEERAKGNILERFSAQQFPDLHSELNLSSLELGDSALYFCASSFGQEGTEAFFGQGTRLTVV.

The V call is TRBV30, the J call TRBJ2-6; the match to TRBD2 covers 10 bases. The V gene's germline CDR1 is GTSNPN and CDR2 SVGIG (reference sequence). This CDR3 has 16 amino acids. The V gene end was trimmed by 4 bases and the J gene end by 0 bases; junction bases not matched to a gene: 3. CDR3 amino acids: CAWTSGSPSGANVLTF. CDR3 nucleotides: TGTGCCTGGACTAGCGGGAGCCCCTCTGGGGCCAACGTCCTGACTTTC.

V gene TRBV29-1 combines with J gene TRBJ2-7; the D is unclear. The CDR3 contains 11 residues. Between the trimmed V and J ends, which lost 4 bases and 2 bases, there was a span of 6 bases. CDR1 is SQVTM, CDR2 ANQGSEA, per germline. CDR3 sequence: CSVATTYEQYF. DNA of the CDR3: TGCAGCGTTGCCACTACCTACGAGCAGTACTTC.